The rows below give T cell receptor beta chains drawn from one sample of a study of cytomegalovirus exposure and HLA in healthy donors. Libraries were prepared by immunoSEQ multiplex PCR; TCRdb keeps only in-frame clonotypes and omits some of them. This sample has over 150,000 clones, with roughly four fifths found just once. The material sequenced was PBMCs. The origin of the receptors is a male donor in good health and CMV-seronegative. CDR3s leave out the opening cysteine and the closing phenylalanine or tryptophan. The D gene is left open where the match is weak.

CDR3aa: ASGGDRVSTEAF
d_gene: TRBD1
len: 12
v_gene: TRBV6-5
j_gene: TRBJ1-1

CDR3aa: ANRQGATADTQY
d_gene: TRBD1
len: 12
v_gene: TRBV6-1
j_gene: TRBJ2-3

CDR3aa: ASSETVSYEQY
d_gene: .
len: 11
v_gene: TRBV6-1
j_gene: TRBJ2-7

CDR3aa: ASSPSGQGNLPLH
d_gene: TRBD1
len: 13
v_gene: TRBV6-5
j_gene: TRBJ1-6

CDR3aa: ASRVSGGRTEAF
d_gene: TRBD1
len: 12
v_gene: TRBV6-1
j_gene: TRBJ1-1

CDR3aa: ASSRQPNSPLH
d_gene: .
len: 11
v_gene: TRBV19
j_gene: TRBJ1-6

CDR3aa: ASSYRGGQT
d_gene: TRBD1
len: 9
v_gene: TRBV6-5
j_gene: TRBJ1-2

CDR3aa: ASSFTESGNTIY
d_gene: .
len: 12
v_gene: TRBV6-5
j_gene: TRBJ1-3

CDR3aa: ASSLSLLNTEAF
d_gene: .
len: 12
v_gene: TRBV7-2
j_gene: TRBJ1-1

CDR3aa: ASSQAAPGLNQPQH
d_gene: .
len: 14
v_gene: TRBV4-1
j_gene: TRBJ1-5

CDR3aa: ASSAGAGSPLH
d_gene: .
len: 11
v_gene: TRBV7-3
j_gene: TRBJ1-6

CDR3aa: ASSPRTSGWNEQF
d_gene: TRBD2
len: 13
v_gene: TRBV7-2
j_gene: TRBJ2-1

CDR3aa: ASSLYAGGTEAF
d_gene: .
len: 12
v_gene: TRBV27
j_gene: TRBJ1-1

CDR3aa: ASSSDRVGTDTQY
d_gene: TRBD1
len: 13
v_gene: TRBV7-3
j_gene: TRBJ2-3

CDR3aa: ASSQIQGQGRKNYGYT
d_gene: TRBD1
len: 16
v_gene: TRBV4-1
j_gene: TRBJ1-2

CDR3aa: ASSQISGRGIYNEQF
d_gene: TRBD2
len: 15
v_gene: TRBV4-2
j_gene: TRBJ2-1

CDR3aa: AWSILGSQPQH
d_gene: .
len: 11
v_gene: TRBV30
j_gene: TRBJ1-5

CDR3aa: ASSGDRSLYSNQPQH
d_gene: .
len: 15
v_gene: TRBV2
j_gene: TRBJ1-5

CDR3aa: ASIGAEKLF
d_gene: .
len: 9
v_gene: TRBV7-9
j_gene: TRBJ1-4

CDR3aa: AWIRGSSYNEQF
d_gene: .
len: 12
v_gene: TRBV30
j_gene: TRBJ2-1

CDR3aa: ASSGTSGSSDTQY
d_gene: TRBD2
len: 13
v_gene: TRBV7-3
j_gene: TRBJ2-3

CDR3aa: ASSLQGGYEQY
d_gene: .
len: 11
v_gene: TRBV27
j_gene: TRBJ2-7

CDR3aa: ASSEDGLYGYT
d_gene: .
len: 11
v_gene: TRBV6-1
j_gene: TRBJ1-2

CDR3aa: ASINLRDFNQPQH
d_gene: .
len: 13
v_gene: TRBV28
j_gene: TRBJ1-5

CDR3aa: ASSFGYGYT
d_gene: .
len: 9
v_gene: TRBV27
j_gene: TRBJ1-2

CDR3aa: ASITGGNTIY
d_gene: .
len: 10
v_gene: TRBV28
j_gene: TRBJ1-3

CDR3aa: ASSLNGGIGEAF
d_gene: .
len: 12
v_gene: TRBV7-3
j_gene: TRBJ1-1

CDR3aa: ASSLASRVETQY
d_gene: .
len: 12
v_gene: TRBV28
j_gene: TRBJ2-5

CDR3aa: ASMDPGQTLYGYT
d_gene: .
len: 13
v_gene: TRBV19
j_gene: TRBJ1-2

CDR3aa: ASSFRSPHGSEQF
d_gene: .
len: 13
v_gene: TRBV11-1
j_gene: TRBJ2-1

CDR3aa: ASSLGGSSYNEQF
d_gene: .
len: 13
v_gene: TRBV14
j_gene: TRBJ2-1

CDR3aa: ASSGASLAGVRGNIQY
d_gene: TRBD2
len: 16
v_gene: TRBV28
j_gene: TRBJ2-4

CDR3aa: ASSTFPNTEAF
d_gene: .
len: 11
v_gene: TRBV9
j_gene: TRBJ1-1

CDR3aa: ASSPSTDTQY
d_gene: .
len: 10
v_gene: TRBV6-5
j_gene: TRBJ2-3

CDR3aa: ASSSRRGQGTSGYNEQF
d_gene: TRBD2
len: 17
v_gene: TRBV7-9
j_gene: TRBJ2-1

CDR3aa: ASSWGGETQY
d_gene: .
len: 10
v_gene: TRBV5-1
j_gene: TRBJ2-5

CDR3aa: ASSLRAWEQF
d_gene: .
len: 10
v_gene: TRBV7-9
j_gene: TRBJ2-1

CDR3aa: ASSFQQGNEKLF
d_gene: TRBD1
len: 12
v_gene: TRBV7-2
j_gene: TRBJ1-4

CDR3aa: ASSLWTSGRGNEQF
d_gene: TRBD2
len: 14
v_gene: TRBV28
j_gene: TRBJ2-1

CDR3aa: ASSPTQGEANQPQH
d_gene: .
len: 14
v_gene: TRBV2
j_gene: TRBJ1-5

CDR3aa: ASSQGTPYNSPLH
d_gene: .
len: 13
v_gene: TRBV9
j_gene: TRBJ1-6

CDR3aa: ASSFGRGRGPGYT
d_gene: TRBD1
len: 13
v_gene: TRBV11-2
j_gene: TRBJ1-2

CDR3aa: ASSLDRPYYGYT
d_gene: .
len: 12
v_gene: TRBV7-2
j_gene: TRBJ1-2

CDR3aa: ASSIGTSLKETQY
d_gene: TRBD2
len: 13
v_gene: TRBV19
j_gene: TRBJ2-5

CDR3aa: AATGGAGNTEAF
d_gene: TRBD1
len: 12
v_gene: TRBV19
j_gene: TRBJ1-1

CDR3aa: ATRLGTGPYEQY
d_gene: TRBD1
len: 12
v_gene: TRBV6-1
j_gene: TRBJ2-7

CDR3aa: ASSIQGAGNQPQH
d_gene: TRBD1
len: 13
v_gene: TRBV6-5
j_gene: TRBJ1-5

CDR3aa: ASSLTGRTGEQF
d_gene: .
len: 12
v_gene: TRBV7-2
j_gene: TRBJ2-1

CDR3aa: ASSFEALETQY
d_gene: .
len: 11
v_gene: TRBV11-2
j_gene: TRBJ2-5

CDR3aa: ASSPGQGLGYT
d_gene: TRBD1
len: 11
v_gene: TRBV5-6
j_gene: TRBJ1-2

CDR3aa: ASSGDSGSEETQY
d_gene: .
len: 13
v_gene: TRBV27
j_gene: TRBJ2-5

CDR3aa: AWSVGAGLDTIY
d_gene: .
len: 12
v_gene: TRBV30
j_gene: TRBJ1-3

CDR3aa: ASSGPGTGINTEAF
d_gene: TRBD1
len: 14
v_gene: TRBV6-1
j_gene: TRBJ1-1

CDR3aa: ASSPPTGNNQPQH
d_gene: TRBD1
len: 13
v_gene: TRBV28
j_gene: TRBJ1-5

CDR3aa: ATSFFGGTYEQY
d_gene: .
len: 12
v_gene: TRBV15
j_gene: TRBJ2-7